This T cell receptor beta chain came from a study of blood T cells in healthy people across ages. Study findings and constraints: PBMC samples, being unsorted, prevented any conclusive comparison of naive and antigen-experienced cells.

A second PCR of roughly 6 to 12 cycles used a sample-barcoded 5' primer and a J-beta primer mix. A 12-random-nucleotide template-switch adaptor tagged each cDNA molecule. Samples each returned at least 3 million CDR3-containing paired-end reads. Via MiXCR, TCRdb re-called the 5' RACE reads, giving one row per CDR3 protein. The sample yields 1.5 million to 1.9 million distinct CDR3 sequences, around 40% seen once. This clonotype was counted between two and nine times. Its antigen is not known. The TCR comes from a woman between 18 and 29 years old in good health. Sequencing input: blood.

CDR3 loop: CASSLTVADGPQHF. The CDR3 DNA is TGTGCCAGCAGTTTAACGGTTGCGGATGGCCCCCAGCATTTT. The chain has TRBV12-3 or TRBV12-4 and TRBJ1-5; D uncertain. The CDR3 extends over 14 amino acids. V was trimmed by 2 bases and J by 10 bases, leaving 15 bases between them.